Below are 29 T cell receptor beta chains sequenced from a single sample in a study of Graves' ophthalmopathy and Graves' hyperthyroidism. Transcripts of RNA were the source for amplifying TCR beta CDR3 regions. Scientists carried out first-round RT-PCR using HTBI primers and then a second-round multiplex PCR. TCRdb recomputed calls from the multiplex PCR reads with MiXCR, one row per CDR3 protein. This sample has around 1.1 million distinct CDR3 sequences, with 36% found just once. Sequenced: peripheral blood or thyroid tissue (not recorded which). These TCRs come from an adult man with Graves' hyperthyroidism.

This clonotype was seen ten or more times. V and J are TRBV7-7 and TRBJ2-5; TRBD2 aligns across 9 bases. Germline V gives CDR1 SSHAT, CDR2 FNYEAQ (reference sequence). V dropped 2 bases and J dropped 2; count of bases not matched to a gene: 9. This CDR3 spans 17 amino acids. CDR3 amino acids: CASSLSPAGGGQETQYF. CDR3 nucleotides: TGTGCCAGCAGCTTATCTCCAGCGGGAGGCGGACAAGAGACCCAGTACTTC.

The chain links TRBV6-6 to TRBJ2-5; 12 nucleotides agree with TRBD2. Germline CDR1 and CDR2: MNHNY and SVGAGI (reference sequence). The CDR3 totals 15 residues. V was pared by 5 bases and J by 3 bases, with 4 bases of the junction left unmatched. The chain's CDR3 is CASSGRLAGEETQYF. CDR3 sequence (DNA): TGTGCCAGCAGTGGTAGACTAGCGGGGGAAGAGACCCAGTACTTC.

V and J are TRBV7-2 and TRBJ1-2, with TRBD1 matching 10 bases. The CDR3 loop spans 14 amino acids. CDR1 SGHTA and CDR2 FQGNSA come from the germline V gene. The trim removed 7 bases at V and 4 bases at J, leaving 6 bases unmatched. The CDR3 bases are TGTGCCAGCAAACCGGGACAGGGGACCTATGGCTACACCTTC. Its translation: CASKPGQGTYGYTF.

This clonotype appeared a single time. V usage is TRBV11-2 and J usage is TRBJ2-3, with 11 bases that match TRBD2. The CDR3 is 13 amino acids. Germline V gene sequence: CDR1 SGHAT, CDR2 FQNNGV. The ends lost 8 bases at V and 5 bases at J; junction bases unmatched: 3. This CDR3 reads CASGTSGRDTQYF. CDR3 nucleotides: TGTGCCAGCGGAACTAGCGGGAGAGATACGCAGTATTTT.

The chain recombines TRBV7-2 with TRBJ1-6; D may be TRBD1 (5 bases). With 1 base removed from V and 0 bases from J, the gap between germline ends came to 10 bases. CDR3 length: 17 residues. Germline CDR1 SGHTA, CDR2 FQGNSA. As DNA, the CDR3 is TGTGCCAGCAGCTTAGAGGTCGACAGCTCCTATAATTCACCCCTCCACTTT. Amino acid sequence: CASSLEVDSSYNSPLHF.

This chain links TRBV6-1 with TRBJ2-2; D gene uncertain. CDR3 length equals 11 residues. Germline loops: CDR1 MNHNS, CDR2 SASEGT. Trimming shortened V by 6 bases and J by 6 bases, and 5 bases separated the two germline ends. CDR3 region: CASRSPGELFF. The CDR3 nucleotides are TGTGCCAGCAGGTCACCCGGGGAGCTGTTTTTT.

The V call is TRBV7-9, the J call TRBJ2-7; maybe TRBD2 (7 bases). Trimming left V 4 bases short and J 5 bases short, with 18 bases between. The CDR3 is made up of 15 amino acids. The germline V gene has CDR1 SEHNR and CDR2 FQNEAQ (reference sequence). In DNA form, the CDR3 reads TGTGCCAGCAGCTCCCCCGGCAGGGGAGGGGACGAGCAGTACTTC. Encoded protein: CASSSPGRGGDEQYF.

About this clonotype itself: A clone one base away is much larger, so this may be a read error. J is TRBJ1-1 and V is TRBV24-1; D is possibly TRBD1 (6 bases). The V end lost 10 bases, the J end lost 0 bases, and 11 bases lay between the germline ends. Germline V gene sequence: CDR1 KGHDR, CDR2 SFDVKD. The CDR3 is 13 amino acids. CDR3 nucleotide sequence: TGTGCCACAGGGGGGGGGGTGAACACTGAAGCTTTCTTT. Residues: CATGGGVNTEAFF.

This clonotype was found many times. The V and J genes are TRBV19 and TRBJ1-5, with D unclear. In germline, CDR1 is LNHDA, CDR2 SQIVND (reference sequence). The CDR3 runs 13 residues. V shed 9 bases and J shed 6 bases, with 15 bases lying between them. The CDR3 DNA reads as TGTGCCAGCCCGCGGGCGGCCGGTCAGCCCCAGCATTTT. This codes for CASPRAAGQPQHF.

The chain couples TRBV2 to TRBJ1-3; TRBD1 is a possible D gene (6 bases). Germline V CDR1 and CDR2: SNHLY, FYNNEI. The germline V and J ends were trimmed by 5 bases and 8 bases, with 19 bases remaining between them. The CDR3 is made up of 15 amino acids. CDR3 DNA sequence: TGTGCCAGCAGTCTACAGGGCAACTATGGCTACACCATATATTTT. The encoded protein is CASSLQGNYGYTIYF.

V usage is TRBV10-3 and J usage is TRBJ2-5; 14 bases map to TRBD2. This CDR3 is built from 16 residues. CDR1 ENHRY and CDR2 SYGVKD come from the germline V gene. The V gene end was trimmed by 7 bases and the J gene end by 0 bases; junction bases not matched to a gene: 4. CDR3 loop: CAIKPGLAGDQETQYF. CDR3 nucleotide sequence: TGTGCCATCAAGCCGGGACTAGCGGGGGACCAAGAGACCCAGTACTTC.

There are many counts of this clonotype. The CDR3 DNA sequence: TGCAGCGAGGGACAGGGTTCGCGAGGACAGCCCCAGCATTTT. Its translation: CSEGQGSRGQPQHF. The chain uses TRBV29-1 and TRBJ1-5; TRBD1 agrees at 9 bases. Germline lookup yields CDR1 SQVTM and CDR2 ANQGSEA. The CDR3 runs to 14 residues. Trimming at V came to 7 bases and at J to 7 bases, leaving 11 bases not matched to a gene.

In DNA form, the CDR3 reads TGCGCCAGCAGTGTGGGGGGAGCGGGGGATACGCAGTATTTT. This sequence encodes CASSVGGAGDTQYF. The gene calls are TRBV10-2 and TRBJ2-3; 7 positions match TRBD2. The germline V gene encodes CDR1 WSHSY and CDR2 SAAADI. The CDR3 has 14 residues. Trimming took 4 bases from V and 6 from J; bases not matched to a gene: 7.

This clonotype was recorded at least ten times. The chain has TRBV10-3 and TRBJ1-3, with D possibly being TRBD1 (6 bases). Germline values: CDR1 ENHRY, CDR2 SYGVKD. CDR3 size: 14 residues. Deletions cut 5 bases from V and 4 bases from J, with 12 bases between. The CDR3 DNA reads as TGTGCCATCAGTCCAGGGGCGATGGGAAACACCATATATTTT. Its translation is CAISPGAMGNTIYF.

This clonotype was detected many times. The gene calls are TRBV12-3 or TRBV12-4 and TRBJ2-7; D might be TRBD1 or TRBD2, each matching 5 bases. With 6 bases removed from V and 3 bases from J, the gap between germline ends came to 12 bases. The CDR3 contains 13 residues. The CDR3 is CASRRDGIYEQYF. The CDR3 DNA reads as TGTGCCAGCAGACGGGACGGGATCTACGAGCAGTACTTC.

V is TRBV10-2 and J is TRBJ1-2; 9 bases are shared with TRBD1. Germline V gives CDR1 WSHSY, CDR2 SAAADI. This CDR3 has 13 amino acids. V gave up 3 bases and J gave up 7 bases; unmatched junction bases: 3. This CDR3 reads CASSEGTGIGYTF. In nucleotides, the CDR3 is TGCGCCAGCAGTGAAGGGACAGGGATTGGCTACACCTTC.

Concerning this clonotype: It is likely a read error, because the conserved phenylalanine at the end of the CDR3 is missing. The gene calls are TRBV29-1 and TRBJ2-2; 7 bases are a match to TRBD1. The V segment lost 4 bases and the J segment 6 bases; nucleotides outside the gene matches: 11. This CDR3 has 15 amino acids. Germline V gives CDR1 SQVTM, CDR2 ANQGSEA. As DNA, the CDR3 is TGCAGCGTTGGACGACAGGGAAAGGGATCCGGGGAGCTGTTTTCT. This codes for CSVGRQGKGSGELFS.

This clonotype has ten or more counts. The V gene is TRBV6-5, the J gene TRBJ1-1; D is ambiguous. Trimming cost V 4 bases and J 2 bases, with 14 bases left between them. The CDR3 totals 15 residues. Germline-derived CDR1 and CDR2 are MNHEY and SVGAGI. Written as DNA, the CDR3 is TGTGCCAGCAGTTGGACGGCGAACGGTAACACTGAAGCTTTCTTT. Its translation is CASSWTANGNTEAFF.

This clonotype was seen at least ten times. V gene TRBV6-2 or TRBV6-3 combines with J gene TRBJ1-1, with 8 positions matching TRBD1. After removal of 8 bases from V and 1 base from J, the junction contained 0 bases not matched to a gene. The CDR3 runs 12 residues. Per the germline V gene, CDR1 is MNHEY and CDR2 is SVGEGT. CDR3 DNA sequence: TGTGCCAGCGACAGGGGGAACACTGAAGCTTTCTTT. Amino acid sequence: CASDRGNTEAFF.

Many counts were recorded for this clonotype. This chain links TRBV7-6 with TRBJ2-2; possibly TRBD2 for D (6 bases). This CDR3 is built from 16 residues. The germline V gene encodes CDR1 SGHVS and CDR2 FNYEAQ. V gave up 0 bases and J gave up 1 base, with 9 bases separating them. Here the CDR3 DNA reads TGTGCCAGCAGCTTAGCGTGGCGGGGGAACACCGGGGAGCTGTTTTTT. This sequence encodes CASSLAWRGNTGELFF.

This clonotype showed up many times. The rearrangement uses TRBV2 and TRBJ2-7; D gene ambiguous. CDR1 and CDR2 from the germline V gene are SNHLY and FYNNEI. Trimming removed 5 bases from V and 2 bases from J, with 16 bases in between. The length of the CDR3 is 15 residues. This CDR3 reads CASSRYSGPTYEQYF. CDR3 DNA sequence: TGTGCCAGCAGTAGATACAGTGGCCCCACCTACGAGCAGTACTTC.

In its sample, this clonotype was seen many times. J is TRBJ1-5 and V is TRBV7-8; D possibly corresponds to TRBD1 (5 bases). This CDR3 comprises 14 residues. V was cut by 6 bases and J by 2 bases, with 11 bases left in between. CDR1 SGHVS and CDR2 FQNEAQ come from the germline V gene. CDR3 sequence reads: CASRGWGGNQPQHF. CDR3 coding DNA: TGTGCCAGCAGAGGTTGGGGGGGCAATCAGCCCCAGCATTTT.

This clonotype was detected many times. This rearrangement joins TRBV7-2 to TRBJ2-5; 7 bases line up with TRBD1. J was trimmed by 2 bases and V by 5 bases; bases with no gene match: 8. Germline loops: CDR1 SGHTA, CDR2 FQGNSA. This CDR3 spans 15 amino acids. CDR3 in amino acids: CASSPRQGQQETQYF. For the CDR3, the DNA is TGTGCCAGCAGCCCCCGACAGGGTCAGCAAGAGACCCAGTACTTC.

The genes are TRBV6-2 or TRBV6-3 and TRBJ2-7, with 7 bases that match TRBD2. CDR3 length: 15 amino acids. J lost 5 bases, V lost 2 bases, and 9 bases had no gene match. Germline assignment: CDR1 MNHEY and CDR2 SVGEGT. CDR3 sequence: CASSYTLGGRNEQYF. Here the CDR3 DNA reads TGTGCCAGCAGTTACACCTTAGGCGGGAGAAACGAGCAGTACTTC.

The J gene is TRBJ2-5, the V gene TRBV6-4; TRBD2 agrees at 11 bases. The CDR3 runs to 14 residues. J was trimmed by 10 bases and V by 4 bases; bases with no gene match: 8. The germline V gene has CDR1 MRHNA and CDR2 SNTAGT. This CDR3 reads CASSAGSGRGIQYF. As DNA, the CDR3 is TGTGCCAGCAGTGCCGGTAGCGGGAGGGGGATCCAGTACTTC.

V gene TRBV10-3 combines with J gene TRBJ2-7; D is unclear. V gave up 8 bases and J gave up 8 bases, with 22 bases separating them. The CDR3 runs to 14 residues. The germline V gene encodes CDR1 ENHRY and CDR2 SYGVKD. The CDR3 nucleotides are TGTGCCATCGGAACGGTGGACGGTGGTGATCAGCAGTACTTC. Protein: CAIGTVDGGDQQYF.

This clonotype was seen only a few times. The V call is TRBV4-3, the J call TRBJ2-6, with 10 bases identical to TRBD1. CDR1 LGHNA and CDR2 YSLEER come from the germline V gene. The CDR3 covers 19 residues. V lost 3 bases, J lost 4 bases, and 12 bases stayed unmatched. CDR3 nucleotides: TGCGCCAGCAGCCAGGAACCCGGGACAGGGGCGGCCGGGGCCAACGTCCTGACTTTC. Translated, it gives CASSQEPGTGAAGANVLTF.

The genes are TRBV10-3 and TRBJ1-6, with D possibly being TRBD1 (5 bases). V gave up 4 bases and J gave up 7 bases, with 11 bases separating them. CDR3 length: 14 residues. Germline loops: CDR1 ENHRY, CDR2 SYGVKD. The DNA for the CDR3 is TGTGCCATCAGTGGGGCAGAGGGGAATTCACCCCTCCACTTT. It specifies CAISGAEGNSPLHF.

CDR3 region: CSAQPGLAGGGVQYF. DNA for the CDR3: TGCAGTGCTCAACCCGGACTAGCGGGAGGAGGGGTCCAGTACTTC. V and J are TRBV20-1 and TRBJ2-5; 14 bases are shared with TRBD2. The CDR3 is 15 residues long. The germline V gene has CDR1 DFQATT and CDR2 SNEGSKA (reference sequence). V lost 5 bases to trimming and J lost 10 bases; unmatched junction nucleotides: 12.